This T cell receptor beta chain was captured by sequencing in a study of T cells in Graves' hyperthyroidism and ophthalmopathy. General study points: In validation, the model predicted ophthalmopathy. These predictions came a median about 6.2 months before onset.

Amplified TCR beta CDR3 regions derived from RNA transcripts. First-round RT-PCR of the TCR CDR3 relied on the HTBI primer set. From the multiplex PCR reads, TCRdb called clonotypes with MiXCR, one entry per CDR3 protein. The sample includes around 600,000 distinct CDR3 sequences, approximately 14% of them seen just once. The study based diagnoses on clinical symptoms, serum thyroxine and TRAb, thyroid ultrasound and orbital computed tomography. This clonotype has just a few counts. Its target is not known. Per germline, CDR1 MNHEY and CDR2 SVGEGT. The ends lost 2 bases at V and 8 bases at J; junction bases unmatched: 8. CDR3 size: 15 residues.

The sample taken for sequencing was blood. This chain uses TRBV6-2 or TRBV6-3 with TRBJ1-2; 10 nucleotides agree with TRBD1. The source is a woman between 50 and 59 years old with Graves' ophthalmopathy. Here the CDR3 reads CASSYRDRGSAGYTF. The CDR3 region has the DNA TGTGCCAGCAGTTACCGGGACAGGGGCTCGGCGGGCTACACCTTC.